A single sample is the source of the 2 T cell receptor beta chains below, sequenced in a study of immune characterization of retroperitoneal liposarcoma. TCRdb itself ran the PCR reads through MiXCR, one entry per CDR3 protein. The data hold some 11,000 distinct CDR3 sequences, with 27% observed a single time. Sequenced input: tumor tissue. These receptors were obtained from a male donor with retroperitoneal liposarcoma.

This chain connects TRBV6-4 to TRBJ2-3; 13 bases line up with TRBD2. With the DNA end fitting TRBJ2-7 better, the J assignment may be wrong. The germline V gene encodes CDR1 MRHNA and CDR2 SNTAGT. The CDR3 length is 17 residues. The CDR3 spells CASSGTSGRLIRDEQYF. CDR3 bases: TGTGCCAGCAGTGGGACTAGCGGGAGACTTATTAGGGATGAGCAGTACTTC.

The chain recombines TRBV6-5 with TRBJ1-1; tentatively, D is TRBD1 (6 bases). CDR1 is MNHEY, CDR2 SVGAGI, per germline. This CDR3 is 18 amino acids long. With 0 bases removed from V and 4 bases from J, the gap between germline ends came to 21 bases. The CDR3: CASSYSREGVSSLTEAFF. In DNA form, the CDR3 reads TGTGCCAGCAGTTACTCCCGGGAGGGGGTTTCTTCCCTCACTGAAGCTTTCTTT.